The rows below give T cell receptor beta chains drawn from one sample of a study of cytomegalovirus exposure and HLA in healthy donors. The protocol was immunoSEQ multiplex PCR, while the TCRdb copy is restricted to in-frame clones and leaves out a portion. The sample lists about 120,000 clones, around 61% occurring once. Sequencing used PBMCs. These receptors originate from a woman aged 30 to 39 in good health and CMV-seronegative. CDR3s include the opening cysteine and the closing phenylalanine or tryptophan. The order of the fields is D gene, clone size, J gene, V gene, CDR3 protein, CDR3 DNA. A D gene is named only where the DNA matches it firmly. Only some rows state a clone size, as once, few, many or a class for expanded clones.

TRBD2,-,TRBJ2-1,TRBV5-4,CASSLLAGENEQFF,TGTGCCAGCAGCTTGCTAGCGGGAGAGAATGAGCAGTTCTTC
-,-,TRBJ2-1,TRBV28,CASSLMATLHNEQFF,TGTGCCAGCAGTTTAATGGCTACACTACATAATGAGCAGTTCTTC
-,few,TRBJ2-1,TRBV30,CAWSIADPSYNEQFF,TGTGCCTGGAGTATTGCAGATCCCTCCTACAATGAGCAGTTCTTC
TRBD1,-,TRBJ2-2,TRBV28,CASSAGTGVTGELFF,TGTGCCAGCAGTGCCGGGACAGGGGTTACCGGGGAGCTGTTTTTT
-,-,TRBJ1-6,TRBV7-9,CSSSSGRGANSPLHF,TGTTCCAGCAGCTCCGGACGGGGGGCTAATTCACCCCTCCACTTT
-,-,TRBJ1-2,TRBV27,CASSLTESYGYTF,TGTGCCAGCAGTTTGACAGAGTCCTATGGCTACACCTTC
-,few,TRBJ1-6,TRBV7-8,CASSLADNSPLHF,TGTGCCAGCAGCCTGGCTGATAATTCACCCCTCCACTTT
-,-,TRBJ1-5,TRBV5-6,CASSLGGQGPWNQPQHF,TGTGCCAGCAGCTTGGGGGGGCAGGGACCATGGAATCAGCCCCAGCATTTT
TRBD1,few,TRBJ1-1,TRBV5-1,CASSFSTGGGTEAFF,TGCGCCAGCAGCTTCTCGACAGGGGGAGGGACTGAAGCTTTCTTT
-,-,TRBJ2-1,TRBV15,CATSRDRLVSEQFF,TGTGCCACCAGCAGAGATAGACTAGTTAGTGAGCAGTTCTTC
-,-,TRBJ1-3,TRBV6-1,CASHRQGSGNTIYF,TGTGCCAGCCATAGGCAGGGCTCTGGAAACACCATATATTTT
-,-,TRBJ1-2,TRBV6-1,CASSPLRAGDYGYTF,TGTGCCAGCAGTCCTTTGCGGGCCGGGGACTATGGCTACACCTTC
TRBD2,few,TRBJ2-7,TRBV30,CAWMGLAGLNTYEQYF,TGTGCCTGGATGGGGCTAGCGGGTCTCAATACCTACGAGCAGTACTTC
TRBD2,few,TRBJ2-3,TRBV6-4,CASSETSGSVDTQYF,TGTGCCAGCAGTGAAACTAGCGGGAGTGTAGATACGCAGTATTTT
-,-,TRBJ1-2,TRBV6-1,CASSGRPGDSYGYTF,TGTGCCAGCAGTGGTCGGCCAGGGGATAGCTATGGCTACACCTTC
-,few,TRBJ1-2,TRBV4-2,CASSHEGGGYGYTF,TGTGCCAGCAGCCATGAGGGGGGGGGCTATGGCTACACCTTC
-,-,TRBJ1-1,TRBV28,CASSLQGIAFF,TGTGCCAGCAGTTTACAGGGTATTGCTTTCTTT
-,-,TRBJ2-7,TRBV28,CASSPGQLYEQYF,TGTGCCAGCAGTCCCGGACAGCTGTACGAGCAGTACTTC
TRBD2,-,TRBJ2-7,TRBV15,CATSLPTSGTIYEQYF,TGTGCCACCAGCCTTCCCACTAGCGGGACAATTTACGAGCAGTACTTC
-,-,TRBJ2-7,TRBV5-4,CASSSTGTQTYEQYF,TGTGCCAGCAGCAGCACCGGGACACAAACCTACGAGCAGTACTTC
-,-,TRBJ1-1,TRBV16,CASSRPAVLEAFF,TGTGCCAGCAGCCGCCCGGCGGTTCTTGAAGCTTTCTTT
-,few,TRBJ2-1,TRBV4-3,CASSQENYRSYNEQFF,TGCGCCAGCAGCCAAGAAAACTACCGCTCCTACAATGAGCAGTTCTTC
-,-,TRBJ2-3,TRBV5-1,CASSTGGAPTDTQYF,TGCGCCAGCAGCACTGGCGGGGCCCCCACAGATACGCAGTATTTT
-,-,TRBJ2-1,TRBV30,CAWSVQTEQFF,TGTGCCTGGAGTGTACAAACGGAGCAGTTCTTC
TRBD2,-,TRBJ2-2,TRBV27,CASSLLGGRATTGELFF,TGTGCCAGCAGTTTATTAGGCGGGAGGGCCACAACCGGGGAGCTGTTTTTT
TRBD2,-,TRBJ2-7,TRBV2,CASSVLEAGWSKIPYEQYF,TGTGCCAGCAGTGTACTAGAAGCGGGATGGTCCAAAATTCCCTACGAGCAGTACTTC
TRBD1,few,TRBJ2-2,TRBV27,CASSPDRTNTGELFF,TGTGCCAGCTCACCGGACAGGACGAACACCGGGGAGCTGTTTTTT
TRBD1,-,TRBJ1-4,TRBV28,CASSLFGQGAQRKKLFF,TGTGCCAGCAGTTTATTCGGACAGGGGGCACAGAGAAAAAAACTGTTTTTT
-,-,TRBJ2-7,TRBV7-9,CASSRIQGSDYEQYF,TGTGCCAGCAGCCGAATACAGGGATCCGACTACGAGCAGTACTTC
-,-,TRBJ2-7,TRBV28,CASSSKYKRTVPYEQYF,TGTGCCAGCAGTTCTAAATATAAGAGGACAGTCCCGTACGAGCAGTACTTC
-,few,TRBJ2-7,TRBV7-3,CASSLGRGYEQYF,TGTGCCAGCAGCTTAGGACGGGGCTACGAGCAGTACTTC
TRBD1,-,TRBJ2-1,TRBV27,CASHFRDRGLDEQFF,TGTGCCAGCCATTTCCGGGACAGGGGGCTCGATGAGCAGTTCTTC
TRBD1,-,TRBJ2-7,TRBV9,CASSPGQGASYEQYF,TGTGCCAGCAGCCCCGGTCAGGGGGCCTCCTACGAGCAGTACTTC
-,-,TRBJ2-1,TRBV5-1,CASSLSRGSNEQFF,TGCGCCAGCAGCTTGAGTCGGGGTAGCAATGAGCAGTTCTTC
-,-,TRBJ1-1,TRBV6-1,CASSEGGGYTEAFF,TGTGCCAGCAGTGAAGGGGGGGGTTACACTGAAGCTTTCTTT
-,-,TRBJ2-1,TRBV14,CASSFLGGSYNEQFF,TGTGCCAGCAGCTTCCTCGGAGGCTCCTACAATGAGCAGTTCTTC
-,few,TRBJ1-2,TRBV4-3,CASSQDTEEANYGYTF,TGCGCCAGCAGCCAAGATACTGAGGAAGCTAACTATGGCTACACCTTC
TRBD2,-,TRBJ2-2,TRBV4-1,CASTLTSATIGELFF,TGCGCCAGCACCTTGACTAGCGCTACGATCGGGGAGCTGTTTTTT
-,-,TRBJ1-4,TRBV14,CASSQETGINEKLFF,TGTGCCAGCAGCCAAGAAACAGGAATTAATGAAAAACTGTTTTTT
TRBD2,-,TRBJ2-2,TRBV23-1,CASSQGTSGATGELFF,TGCGCCAGCAGTCAGGGGACTAGCGGAGCCACCGGGGAGCTGTTTTTT
TRBD2,-,TRBJ2-1,TRBV19,CARREGHEQFF,TGTGCCAGGCGGGAGGGCCATGAGCAGTTCTTC
-,few,TRBJ1-1,TRBV27,CASSLVAGSMNTEAFF,TGTGCCAGCAGTTTAGTGGCAGGTTCCATGAACACTGAAGCTTTCTTT
TRBD2,-,TRBJ2-7,TRBV4-1,CASSLSGRGSYEQYF,TGCGCCAGCAGCCTTAGCGGGAGGGGCTCCTACGAGCAGTACTTC
TRBD1,once,TRBJ2-5,TRBV5-8,CASSPRTGVETQYF,TGTGCCAGCAGCCCACGGACAGGGGTGGAGACCCAGTACTTC
TRBD2,-,TRBJ2-3,TRBV7-2,CASSFSGTSDSDTQYF,TGTGCCAGCAGCTTTTCCGGGACTAGCGATTCGGATACGCAGTATTTT
-,-,TRBJ2-3,TRBV11-2,CASSPMLVINTQYF,TGTGCCAGCAGCCCCATGCTAGTCATTAATACGCAGTATTTT
TRBD2,-,TRBJ2-3,TRBV30,CAWSVLAGAGTQYF,TGTGCCTGGAGTGTACTAGCGGGAGCGGGTACGCAGTATTTT